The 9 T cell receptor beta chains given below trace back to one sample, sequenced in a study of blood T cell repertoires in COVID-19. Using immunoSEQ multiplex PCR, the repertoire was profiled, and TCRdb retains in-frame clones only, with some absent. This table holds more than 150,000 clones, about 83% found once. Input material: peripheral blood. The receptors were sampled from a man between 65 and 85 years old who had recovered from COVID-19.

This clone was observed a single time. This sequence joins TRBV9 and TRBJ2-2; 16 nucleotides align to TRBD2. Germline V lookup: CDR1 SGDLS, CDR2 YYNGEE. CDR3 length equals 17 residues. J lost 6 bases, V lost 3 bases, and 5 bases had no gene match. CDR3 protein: CASSGGLAGGTPGELFF. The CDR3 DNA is TGTGCCAGCAGCGGGGGACTAGCGGGAGGGACGCCCGGGGAGCTGTTTTTT.

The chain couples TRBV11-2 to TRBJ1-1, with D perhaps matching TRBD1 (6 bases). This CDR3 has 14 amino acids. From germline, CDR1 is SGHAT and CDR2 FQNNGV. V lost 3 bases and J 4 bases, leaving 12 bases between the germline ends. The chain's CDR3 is CASSFQGLSTEAFF. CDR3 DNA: TGTGCCAGCAGCTTTCAGGGGCTTAGCACTGAAGCTTTCTTT.

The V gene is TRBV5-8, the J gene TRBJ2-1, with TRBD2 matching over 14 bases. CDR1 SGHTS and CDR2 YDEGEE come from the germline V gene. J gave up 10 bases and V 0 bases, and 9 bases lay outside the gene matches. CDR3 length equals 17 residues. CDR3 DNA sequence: TGTGCCAGCAGCTTGGGCGGGACTAGCGGGAGCGTCGGAGAGCAGTTCTTC. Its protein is CASSLGGTSGSVGEQFF.

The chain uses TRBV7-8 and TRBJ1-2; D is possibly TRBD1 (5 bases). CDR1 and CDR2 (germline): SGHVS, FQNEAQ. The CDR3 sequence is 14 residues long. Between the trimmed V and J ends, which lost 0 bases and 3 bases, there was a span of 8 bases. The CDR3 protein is CASSLAPTDYGYTF. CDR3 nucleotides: TGTGCCAGCAGCTTAGCACCGACAGACTATGGCTACACCTTC. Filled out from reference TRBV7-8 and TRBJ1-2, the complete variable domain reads GAGVSQSPRYKVAKRGQDVALRCDPISGHVSLFWYQQALGQGPEFLTYFQNEAQLDKSGLPSDRFFAERPEGSVSTLKIQRTQQEDSAVYLCASSLAPTDYGYTFGSGTRLTVV.

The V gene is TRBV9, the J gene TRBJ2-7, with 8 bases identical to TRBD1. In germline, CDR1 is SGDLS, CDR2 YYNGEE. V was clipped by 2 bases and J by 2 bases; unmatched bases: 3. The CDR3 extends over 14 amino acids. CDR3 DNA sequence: TGTGCCAGCAGCGTCTCGGACAGGGCCTACGAGCAGTACTTC. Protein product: CASSVSDRAYEQYF.

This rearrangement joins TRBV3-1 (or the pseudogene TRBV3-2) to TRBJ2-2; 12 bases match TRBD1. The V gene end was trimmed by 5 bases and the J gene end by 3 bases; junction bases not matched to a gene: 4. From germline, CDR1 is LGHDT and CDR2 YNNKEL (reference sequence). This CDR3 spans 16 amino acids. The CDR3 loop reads CASSAGQGADTGELFF. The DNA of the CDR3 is TGTGCCAGCAGCGCGGGACAGGGGGCGGACACCGGGGAGCTGTTTTTT.

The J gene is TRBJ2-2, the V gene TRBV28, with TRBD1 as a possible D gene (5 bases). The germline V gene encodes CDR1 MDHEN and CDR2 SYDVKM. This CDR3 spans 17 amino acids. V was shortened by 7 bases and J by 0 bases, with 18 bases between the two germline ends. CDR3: CASTLGWGRSNTGELFF. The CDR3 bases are TGTGCCAGCACCCTGGGCTGGGGCAGATCGAACACCGGGGAGCTGTTTTTT.

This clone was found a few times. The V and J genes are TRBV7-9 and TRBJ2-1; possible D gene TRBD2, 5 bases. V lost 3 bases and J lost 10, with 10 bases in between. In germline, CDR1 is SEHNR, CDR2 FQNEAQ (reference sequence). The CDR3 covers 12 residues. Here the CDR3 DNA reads TGTGCCAGCAGCTTCGACTATCGGGAGCAGTTCTTC. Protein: CASSFDYREQFF. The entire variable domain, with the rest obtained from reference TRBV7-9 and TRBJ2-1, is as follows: DTGVSQNPRHKITKRGQNVTFRCDPISEHNRLYWYRQTLGQGPEFLTYFQNEAQLEKSRLLSDRFSAERPKGSFSTLEIQRTEQGDSAMYLCASSFDYREQFFGPGTRLTVL.

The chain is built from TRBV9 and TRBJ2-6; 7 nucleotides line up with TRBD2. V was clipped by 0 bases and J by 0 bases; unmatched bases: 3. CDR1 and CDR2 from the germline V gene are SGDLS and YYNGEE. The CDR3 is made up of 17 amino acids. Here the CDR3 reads CASSVATGGSGANVLTF. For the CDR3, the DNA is TGTGCCAGCAGCGTAGCGACGGGGGGCTCTGGGGCCAACGTCCTGACTTTC.